The 10 T cell receptor beta chains in this list originate from one sample, sequenced in a study of CD8 T cells in ankylosing spondylitis. TCRdb fed the 5' RACE reads into MiXCR, producing one record per CDR3 protein. This sample has roughly 170,000 distinct CDR3 sequences, with 9.8% found just once. The sequenced sample consisted of blood, either unsorted or a sorted T cell fraction (not recorded which). The origin of the receptors is a female donor with ankylosing spondylitis or in good health (not recorded which).

This clonotype was seen more than once but under ten times. V is TRBV12-3 or TRBV12-4 and J is TRBJ2-2; 7 bases agree with TRBD2. V gave up 5 bases and J gave up 9 bases; unmatched junction bases: 9. The CDR3 totals 14 residues. CDR3 sequence: CASSGGGRHRELFF. The CDR3 DNA reads TGTGCCAGCAGTGGGGGGGGGAGGCACAGGGAGCTGTTTTTT.

The gene calls are TRBV4-3 and TRBJ2-7, with no clear D. This CDR3 has 14 residues. The V gene lost 0 bases and the J gene lost 5 bases, with 11 bases spanning the gap. Germline V CDR1 and CDR2: LGHNA, YSLEER. The CDR3 is CASSQDRASHEQYF. The CDR3 bases are TGCGCCAGCAGCCAAGATAGGGCGTCCCACGAGCAGTACTTC.

This clonotype was seen many times. The V and J genes are TRBV9 and TRBJ2-3; weak D call: TRBD2 (5 bases). Germline V gives CDR1 SGDLS, CDR2 YYNGEE. The germline V and J ends were trimmed by 0 bases and 4 bases, with 9 bases remaining between them. This CDR3 is built from 14 residues. The CDR3 sequence: CASSVGGSADTQYF. CDR3 DNA sequence: TGTGCCAGCAGCGTAGGAGGGAGCGCAGATACGCAGTATTTT.

The genes are TRBV7-2 and TRBJ2-7, with a possible D match to TRBD2 (7 bases). The germline V gene has CDR1 SGHTA and CDR2 FQGNSA. This CDR3 region has 16 residues. Trimming shortened V by 0 bases and J by 3 bases, and 15 bases separated the two germline ends. Here the CDR3 reads CASSLAWGGAGYEQYF. The CDR3 nucleotides read TGTGCCAGCAGCTTAGCTTGGGGGGGGGCGGGCTACGAGCAGTACTTC.

This clonotype has only a few counts. V gene TRBV25-1 combines with J gene TRBJ2-2; unclear D gene. CDR1 is MGHDK and CDR2 is SYGVNS in the germline V gene. This CDR3 is 13 amino acids long. V dropped 4 bases and J dropped 5 bases, with 8 bases sitting between them. DNA for the CDR3: TGTGCCAGCAGTGGGCTAGAGACCGGGGAGCTGTTTTTT. Translated: CASSGLETGELFF.

The table lists this clonotype with a few counts. This chain joins TRBV6-1 and TRBJ1-1, with 8 bases aligning to TRBD1. V was clipped by 6 bases and J by 4 bases; unmatched bases: 10. Germline V gene lookup returns CDR1 MNHNS and CDR2 SASEGT. The CDR3 runs to 15 residues. The CDR3 DNA reads TGTGCCAGCAGCCCCGAGGACAGGGAGGGCACTGAAGCTTTCTTT. It yields the protein CASSPEDREGTEAFF.

This clonotype showed up just a few times. This chain's CDR3 is CAISESTSGRFNEQFF. The CDR3 bases are TGTGCCATCAGTGAGTCCACTAGCGGGAGGTTCAATGAGCAGTTCTTC. The gene calls are TRBV10-3 and TRBJ2-1; TRBD2 matches at 12 bases. The germline CDR1 and CDR2 sequences are ENHRY and SYGVKD. The CDR3 runs 16 residues. V shed 0 bases and J 6 bases; nucleotides not matched to a gene: 3.

This clonotype occurred many times. The V call is TRBV7-9, the J call TRBJ1-2, with TRBD1 matching 9 bases. V gave up 6 bases and J gave up 8 bases; unmatched junction bases: 13. CDR3 length equals 15 residues. Germline CDR1 reads SEHNR; CDR2 reads FQNEAQ (reference sequence). The CDR3 DNA reads as TGTGCCAGCAGTCCGTCCTCACAGGGGGCGAAGGGCTACACCTTC. This encodes CASSPSSQGAKGYTF.

V and J are TRBV19 and TRBJ2-7, with no clear D. The length of the CDR3 is 16 residues. CDR1 is LNHDA, CDR2 SQIVND, per germline (reference sequence). V was clipped by 1 base and J by 5 bases, with 18 bases between them. The CDR3 nucleotides are TGTGCCAGTAGTATAGGAGGCACCCCGGAGACTCACGAGCAGTACTTC. Translation gives CASSIGGTPETHEQYF.

V is TRBV28 and J is TRBJ2-6; D possibly matches TRBD1 or TRBD2 (5 bases each). Germline lookup yields CDR1 MDHEN and CDR2 SYDVKM. Trimming left V 7 bases short and J 4 bases short, with 17 bases between. The CDR3 runs 16 residues. DNA of the CDR3: TGTGCCAGCACCCAAGGCAGGGAGTCAGGGGCCAACGTCCTGACTTTC. Translation gives CASTQGRESGANVLTF.